The sample holds a few counts of the clone carrying this T cell receptor (beta chain). This entry is derived from a study of blood T cell repertoires in COVID-19. The length of the CDR3 is 15 residues. V lost 4 bases to trimming and J lost 4 bases, with 14 bases between them. The germline CDR1 and CDR2 sequences are LGHDT and YNNKEL (reference sequence). Per the original data handling: How many nucleated cells were present was estimated from reference gene primer amplification. Sequenced by immunoSEQ multiplex PCR; TCRdb stores in-frame clones only, minus some. That table supplies the V and J calls and clone size; D and trimming were determined from the DNA. The sample carries approximately 180,000 clones, about 80% recorded once.

The rearrangement joins TRBV3-1 (or the pseudogene TRBV3-2) to TRBJ2-1; maybe TRBD2 (6 bases). Source material: peripheral blood. The sequence derives from a woman between 65 and 79 years old with acute or convalescent COVID-19. The CDR3 protein is CASSRGSGVYNEQFF. For the CDR3, the DNA is TGTGCCAGCAGCCGAGGTAGCGGAGTGTACAATGAGCAGTTCTTC.